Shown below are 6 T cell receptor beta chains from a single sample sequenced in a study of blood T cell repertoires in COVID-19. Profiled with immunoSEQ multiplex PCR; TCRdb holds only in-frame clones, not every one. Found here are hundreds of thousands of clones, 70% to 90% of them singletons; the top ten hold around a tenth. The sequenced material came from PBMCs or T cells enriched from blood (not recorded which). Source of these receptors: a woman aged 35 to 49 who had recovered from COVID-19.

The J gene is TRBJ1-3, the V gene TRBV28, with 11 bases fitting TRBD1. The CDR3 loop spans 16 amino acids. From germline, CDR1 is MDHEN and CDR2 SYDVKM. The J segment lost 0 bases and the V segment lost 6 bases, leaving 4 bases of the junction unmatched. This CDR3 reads CASSQDRGPSGNTIYF. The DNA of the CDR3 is TGTGCCAGCAGCCAGGACAGGGGGCCCTCTGGAAACACCATATATTTT.

CDR3 region: CASSLGGGVAKNIQYF. In nucleotides, the CDR3 is TGTGCCAGCAGCTTGGGGGGAGGGGTAGCCAAAAACATTCAGTACTTC. The rearrangement links TRBV5-4 to TRBJ2-4; 7 bases align to TRBD2. This CDR3 spans 16 amino acids. The V segment lost 0 bases and the J segment 0 bases; nucleotides outside the gene matches: 3. CDR1 and CDR2 from the germline V gene are SGHNT and YYREEE (reference sequence).

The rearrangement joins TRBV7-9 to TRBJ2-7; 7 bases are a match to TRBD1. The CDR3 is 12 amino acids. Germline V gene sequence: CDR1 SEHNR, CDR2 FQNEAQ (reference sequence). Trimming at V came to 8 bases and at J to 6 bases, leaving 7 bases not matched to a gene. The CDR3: CASVDREGEQYF. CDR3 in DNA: TGTGCCAGCGTCGACAGGGAAGGCGAGCAGTACTTC.

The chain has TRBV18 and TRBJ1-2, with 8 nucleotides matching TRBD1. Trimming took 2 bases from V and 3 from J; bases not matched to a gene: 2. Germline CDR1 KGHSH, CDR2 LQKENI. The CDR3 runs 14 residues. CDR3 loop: CASSPGQGYYGYTF. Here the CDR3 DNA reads TGTGCCAGCTCACCAGGACAGGGTTACTATGGCTACACCTTC.

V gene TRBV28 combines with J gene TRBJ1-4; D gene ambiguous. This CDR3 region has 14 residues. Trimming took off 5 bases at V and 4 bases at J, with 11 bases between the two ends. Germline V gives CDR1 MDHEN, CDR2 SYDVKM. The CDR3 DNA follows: TGTGCCAGCAGTCCGCACGGGGTTAATGAAAAACTGTTTTTT. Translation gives CASSPHGVNEKLFF.

CDR3 sequence reads: CASSFPRELNYEQYF. As DNA, the CDR3 is TGTGCCAGCAGCTTTCCGAGGGAGTTAAACTACGAGCAGTACTTC. The chain joins TRBV7-8 to TRBJ2-7; possible D gene TRBD2, 5 bases. The CDR3 is 15 amino acids. CDR1 and CDR2 from the germline V gene are SGHVS and FQNEAQ. Trimming cost V 3 bases and J 3 bases, with 15 bases left between them.